A selection of T cell receptor beta chains follows, all from one sample in a study of regulatory T cells in long-lasting Graves disease. TCRdb called the multiplex PCR reads again in MiXCR, with one record for every CDR3 protein. Of 700,000 or so distinct CDR3 sequences detected, about 32% appear once; the ten largest clones hold about 40%. Sequences were derived from peripheral blood mononuclear cells (PBMCs), sampled when the disease was refractory, from a patient treated with antithyroid drugs. These receptors originate from a female donor with Graves disease. Both conserved end residues are part of each CDR3. A D gene is named only where the DNA matches it firmly. Clone size, where shown, is once, few, many, or a class for clones that have expanded.

J gene: TRBJ2-7; V gene: TRBV2; D gene: .; clone size: many; CDR3 DNA: TGTGCCAGCAGTACGTACGAGCAGTACTTC; CDR3 protein: CASSTYEQYF
J gene: TRBJ1-1; V gene: TRBV20-1; D gene: .; clone size: .; CDR3 DNA: TGCAGTGCTAGGGACAACCATGAAGCTTTCTTT; CDR3 protein: CSARDNHEAFF
J gene: TRBJ1-1; V gene: TRBV2; D gene: TRBD1; clone size: .; CDR3 DNA: TGTGCCAGCAGCCGAAAGGGGACAGGGGACACTGAAGCTTTCTTT; CDR3 protein: CASSRKGTGDTEAFF
J gene: TRBJ1-2; V gene: TRBV19; D gene: .; clone size: .; CDR3 DNA: TGTGCCAGTAGTATAGATCTTGAGACGACCTATGGCTACACCTTC; CDR3 protein: CASSIDLETTYGYTF
J gene: TRBJ1-5; V gene: TRBV6-1; D gene: .; clone size: .; CDR3 DNA: TGTGCCAGCAGCCCCCCAGGTGGAGCGCTATGGAATCAGCCCCAGCATTTT; CDR3 protein: CASSPPGGALWNQPQHF
J gene: TRBJ1-1; V gene: TRBV5-4; D gene: TRBD1; clone size: .; CDR3 DNA: TGTGCCAGCAGCCCTGGACAGGTCGGGGGAAACACTGAAGCTTTCTTT; CDR3 protein: CASSPGQVGGNTEAFF
J gene: TRBJ1-1; V gene: TRBV7-2; D gene: TRBD1; clone size: .; CDR3 DNA: TGTGCCAGCAGCTTACCAAGGGGGCAAGGCGACACTGAAGCTTTCTTT; CDR3 protein: CASSLPRGQGDTEAFF
J gene: TRBJ2-2; V gene: TRBV2; D gene: .; clone size: few; CDR3 DNA: TGTGCCAGCAGTGAAGGGGGAAAGGACACCGGGGAGCTGTTTTTT; CDR3 protein: CASSEGGKDTGELFF
J gene: TRBJ1-6; V gene: TRBV20-1; D gene: .; clone size: .; CDR3 DNA: TGCAGTGCTAGTGCGAAGGCGGGACACAGCAATTCACCCCTCCACTTT; CDR3 protein: CSASAKAGHSNSPLHF
J gene: TRBJ1-4; V gene: TRBV28; D gene: .; clone size: many; CDR3 DNA: TGTGCCAGCAGTTTATGGGCAGGGTCGAATGAAAAACTGTTTTTT; CDR3 protein: CASSLWAGSNEKLFF
J gene: TRBJ1-1; V gene: TRBV9; D gene: .; clone size: once; CDR3 DNA: TGTGCCAGCAGCCCCTATGGCGGGATCACTGAAGCTTTCTTT; CDR3 protein: CASSPYGGITEAFF
J gene: TRBJ2-5; V gene: TRBV7-3; D gene: TRBD2; clone size: .; CDR3 DNA: TGTGCCAGCAGCGCTGGGACTAGCGGGATGGAGACCCAGTACTTC; CDR3 protein: CASSAGTSGMETQYF
J gene: TRBJ2-4; V gene: TRBV18; D gene: .; clone size: few; CDR3 DNA: TGTGCCAGCTCACCAGAGGGGAACATTCAGTACTTC; CDR3 protein: CASSPEGNIQYF
J gene: TRBJ2-2; V gene: TRBV28; D gene: TRBD2; clone size: .; CDR3 DNA: TGTGCCAGCAGTTTAGACGGGGGGGAGTGGACCGGGGAGCTGTTTTTT; CDR3 protein: CASSLDGGEWTGELFF
J gene: TRBJ2-5; V gene: TRBV29-1; D gene: .; clone size: .; CDR3 DNA: TGCAGCGTTGAAGATTCGATGAGGGGAGAGACCCAGTACTTC; CDR3 protein: CSVEDSMRGETQYF
J gene: TRBJ2-7; V gene: TRBV6-1; D gene: .; clone size: few; CDR3 DNA: TGTGCCAGCCGACCTACAGGGTTCGACGAGCAGTACTTC; CDR3 protein: CASRPTGFDEQYF
J gene: TRBJ1-2; V gene: TRBV30; D gene: TRBD1; clone size: once; CDR3 DNA: TGTGCCTGGAGTACTACAGGGGGCGCGGGTGGCTACACCTTC; CDR3 protein: CAWSTTGGAGGYTF
J gene: TRBJ1-2; V gene: TRBV6-1; D gene: TRBD1; clone size: many; CDR3 DNA: TGTGCCAGCAGACCCGGGACAGGGAGCGGCTACACCTTC; CDR3 protein: CASRPGTGSGYTF
J gene: TRBJ1-6; V gene: TRBV11-3; D gene: .; clone size: .; CDR3 DNA: TGTGCCAGCAGCAAAACAGGTGTTGATTCACCCCTCCACTTT; CDR3 protein: CASSKTGVDSPLHF
J gene: TRBJ1-4; V gene: TRBV3-1; D gene: .; clone size: few; CDR3 DNA: TGTGCCAGCAGCCAAGTGGTCCGAGGGAGGGAAAAACTGTTTTTT; CDR3 protein: CASSQVVRGREKLFF
J gene: TRBJ2-5; V gene: TRBV10-3; D gene: TRBD2; clone size: few; CDR3 DNA: TGTGCCATCAGTGAGTCGCGGGGACTAGGGGGAGAGACCCAGTACTTC; CDR3 protein: CAISESRGLGGETQYF
J gene: TRBJ1-5; V gene: TRBV20-1; D gene: .; clone size: many; CDR3 DNA: TGCAGTGCTAGTGGTAGCAATCAGCCCCAGCATTTT; CDR3 protein: CSASGSNQPQHF
J gene: TRBJ1-5; V gene: TRBV28; D gene: .; clone size: .; CDR3 DNA: TGTGCCAGCAGTTTATGGACGGGTTATCAGCCCCAGCATTTT; CDR3 protein: CASSLWTGYQPQHF
J gene: TRBJ2-5; V gene: TRBV20-1; D gene: TRBD2; clone size: many; CDR3 DNA: TGCAGTGCCGGGACTAGCGGGAGGCAAGAGACCCAGTACTTC; CDR3 protein: CSAGTSGRQETQYF
J gene: TRBJ1-5; V gene: TRBV19; D gene: .; clone size: .; CDR3 DNA: TGTGCCAGTAGTCCTCGGACGTGGAGGAGTAATCAGCCCCAGCATTTT; CDR3 protein: CASSPRTWRSNQPQHF
J gene: TRBJ2-5; V gene: TRBV7-2; D gene: TRBD2; clone size: .; CDR3 DNA: TGTGCCAGCAGCTTAGACAGCGGGAGGGCCTTTGAGACCCAGTACTTC; CDR3 protein: CASSLDSGRAFETQYF
J gene: TRBJ1-1; V gene: TRBV6-2/TRBV6-3; D gene: TRBD1; clone size: few; CDR3 DNA: TGTGCCAGCAGTGCCGACCCGGGACAGGGGTTGGAGGCTTTCTTT; CDR3 protein: CASSADPGQGLEAFF
J gene: TRBJ2-1; V gene: TRBV20-1; D gene: TRBD2; clone size: .; CDR3 DNA: TGCAGTGCTAGCCCGGGACTAGGGTCCAATGAGCAGTTCTTC; CDR3 protein: CSASPGLGSNEQFF
J gene: TRBJ1-3; V gene: TRBV28; D gene: TRBD1; clone size: .; CDR3 DNA: TGTGCCAGCAGTTTAGGGCCAGGGGGCTTAAACACCATATATTTT; CDR3 protein: CASSLGPGGLNTIYF
J gene: TRBJ2-7; V gene: TRBV7-3; D gene: .; clone size: .; CDR3 DNA: TGTGCCAGCAGCTTAGGGTCGGGGGTCGAGCAGTACTTC; CDR3 protein: CASSLGSGVEQYF
J gene: TRBJ1-1; V gene: TRBV18; D gene: .; clone size: .; CDR3 DNA: TGTGCCAGCTCCTCCGACTGGGGCACTGAAGCTTTCTTT; CDR3 protein: CASSSDWGTEAFF
J gene: TRBJ1-1; V gene: TRBV28; D gene: .; clone size: .; CDR3 DNA: TGTGCCAGCAGTGACGACCGGAGGACTGAAGCTTTCTTT; CDR3 protein: CASSDDRRTEAFF
J gene: TRBJ1-1; V gene: TRBV15; D gene: .; clone size: .; CDR3 DNA: TGTGCCACCAGCAGAGATAATCCCGGCGAAGCTTTCTTT; CDR3 protein: CATSRDNPGEAFF
J gene: TRBJ1-6; V gene: TRBV2; D gene: .; clone size: many; CDR3 DNA: TGTGCCAGCAGTGAGCGACCCAAATCACCCCTCCACTTT; CDR3 protein: CASSERPKSPLHF
J gene: TRBJ2-7; V gene: TRBV7-9; D gene: TRBD1; clone size: few; CDR3 DNA: TGTGCCAGCAGCTTACGGCGACAGGGGGTCCACGAGCAGTACTTC; CDR3 protein: CASSLRRQGVHEQYF
J gene: TRBJ1-1; V gene: TRBV6-1; D gene: .; clone size: .; CDR3 DNA: TGTGCCAGCGTCACCACTGAAGCTTTCTTT; CDR3 protein: CASVTTEAFF
J gene: TRBJ2-3; V gene: TRBV6-2/TRBV6-3; D gene: TRBD2; clone size: .; CDR3 DNA: TGTGCCAGCAACGAGAAGCGGACTAGCGGGAGTACGCAGTATTTT; CDR3 protein: CASNEKRTSGSTQYF
J gene: TRBJ1-2; V gene: TRBV6-1; D gene: .; clone size: few; CDR3 DNA: TGTGCCAGCGGAGCCCCAGACTATGGCTACACCTTC; CDR3 protein: CASGAPDYGYTF
J gene: TRBJ2-7; V gene: TRBV20-1; D gene: TRBD2; clone size: .; CDR3 DNA: TGCAGTGCTAACAAACTAGCGGAGTACGAGCAGTACTTC; CDR3 protein: CSANKLAEYEQYF
J gene: TRBJ1-1; V gene: TRBV3-1; D gene: .; clone size: .; CDR3 DNA: TGTGCCAGCAGCCAAGGGAGGGGAGCAACCCGTGTGAACACTGAAGCTTTCTTT; CDR3 protein: CASSQGRGATRVNTEAFF
J gene: TRBJ1-2; V gene: TRBV2; D gene: .; clone size: many; CDR3 DNA: TGTGCCAGCAGTGAACTAAGACCAAACTATGGCTACACCTTC; CDR3 protein: CASSELRPNYGYTF
J gene: TRBJ1-2; V gene: TRBV12-3/TRBV12-4; D gene: .; clone size: .; CDR3 DNA: TGTGCCAGCAGTTTGAGAAAGGGTCTATCCTTTAACTATGGCTACACCTTC; CDR3 protein: CASSLRKGLSFNYGYTF
J gene: TRBJ2-7; V gene: TRBV15; D gene: .; clone size: .; CDR3 DNA: TGTGCCACCAGCAGAGATCGGGCATCTCTTACCTACGAGCAGTACTTC; CDR3 protein: CATSRDRASLTYEQYF